The T cell receptor beta chain described here comes from a study of blood T cell repertoires in COVID-19. In the study overall: T cells, B-cell-depleted T cells, or PBMCs supplied cDNA or gDNA.

This clone has only a few counts. Data came from immunoSEQ multiplex PCR; TCRdb stores just in-frame clones and leaves some out. This sample has about 240,000 clones, with roughly 80% found just once. V was cut by 2 bases and J by 7 bases, with 14 bases left in between. Looked up from germline, CDR1 is MNHEY and CDR2 is SVGAGI. This CDR3 has 14 residues. Material: peripheral blood. The chain carries TRBV6-5 and TRBJ1-2, with TRBD1 as a possible D gene (5 bases). This clonotype was obtained from a woman in her sixties or seventies with acute or convalescent COVID-19. The DNA for the CDR3 is TGTGCCAGCAGTTACCACCGGGGGAATACTGGCTACACCTTC. Translated, it gives CASSYHRGNTGYTF.